One TCR beta chain is described in this entry. Its antigen is not yet known. Qualities for individual bases were not recorded, and no much larger clone is one base off. The sample is drawn from a study of beta chain features in type 1 diabetes (dated by TCRdb to 2017 to 2018). In the study overall: Mean age, gender distribution, total cell number and subset yield were not different between patients and healthy donors. Naive and central memory subsets were obtained from all 28 donors, but regulatory and stem cell-like memory subsets were isolated from only 8 patients and about eight healthy donors. The study compared TCRB repertoires of sorted circulating CD4+ T cell subsets between recently diagnosed type 1 diabetes patients and matched healthy donors. Across all samples, 90 million to 130 million sorted cells were examined, and cell number per subset correlated strongly with RNA yield.

The entire isolated RNA was reverse transcribed using the High Capacity cDNA Reverse Transcription Kit, and thus expressed TCRB transcripts were sequenced. Deep immunoSEQ sequencing was applied to naive, central memory and regulatory T cell samples, giving an average of about 3.8 million total reads per sample. Sorted cells were lysed in RLT buffer, and RNA was extracted using DNase-treated RNeasy Micro or Mini kits according to cell number. Each cell subset was processed separately to prevent cross-contamination, with patient and healthy donor samples processed together. TCRB sequences were amplified from cDNA with the immunoSEQ multiplex PCR, producing 87-bp fragments spanning the CDR3 region. Sequencing of the amplicons was performed on the Illumina HiSeq platform. On the authors' methods: PCR bias was computationally corrected using synthetic template baselines, reads within Hamming distance 2 were collapsed, and singletons that could not be merged were discarded. Reads were aligned against IMGT so that V, D and J genes, CDR3 length and insertions or deletions at six rearrangement sites could be assigned. Within each subset, clonotype counts were normalized to the number of sorted cells before true diversity and Gini coefficients were calculated with the tcR R package. The overlap coefficient, calculated on TCRB nucleotide sequences, was used to measure repertoire sharing. Entries here come from immuneACCESS through TCRdb and include only in-frame sequences with V and J called. Some clones fail to appear in such tables; in the studies checked, an unresolved V gene covers under half of the shortfall, and the cause of the remainder is unknown. The V and J calls and clone size were taken over from that table, and D and trimming were inferred from the DNA. The sample table lists 250,000 or so clones, 25% to 35% of them with a count of one. The ten largest make up 3% to 4% of the sample.

A single peripheral blood draw of about 116 mL on average was collected from each donor into heparinised tubes. Using a panel that included CD45RO, CCR7, CD25, CD127, CD95 and CD27, naive, central memory, regulatory and stem cell-like memory CD4+ T cells were sorted on a BD FACSAria II. A purity above 98% was achieved for all sorted populations. PBMCs were separated immediately by Lymphoprep density gradient centrifugation and were stained directly, without being cultured. So that batch effects would be minimized, each experiment stained and sorted samples in pairs, pairing one healthy donor with one patient. Overall results and qualifications from the work: Because cDNA was sequenced instead of genomic DNA, activated cells with high expression could be over-represented, although the groups did not differ in activation or CD3 levels. Fewer insertions and more nucleotide deletions at VDJ recombination sites were observed in patients with type 1 diabetes, implying thymic rearrangement abnormalities. Because the HLA sub-analyses included only small numbers of individuals, any influence of HLA type on TCRB rearrangement was left unresolved. PCR might favor shorter templates, but patient and control samples were amplified and corrected together, so any skew would affect both groups equally. A moderate but significant shortening of TCRB CDR3 length was observed in type 1 diabetes patients in all four CD4+ subsets. Naive, central memory and regulatory TCRB repertoires appeared to be more alike among patients than among healthy donors.

Its CDR3 holds 15 amino acids, cysteine through phenylalanine. Kept here is only the CDR3 DNA, which spans 45 bases and is read in frame from base 1. CDR1 and CDR2 (LGHNA, YNFKEQ) derive from the germline V gene. V is pruned by 0 bases and J by 2 bases, leaving 0 bases of the junction without a gene match. This clonotype originated in a man in his thirties or forties in good health. The sample comprised central memory CD4+ T cells from blood. The rearrangement joined TRBV4-2 to TRBJ2-1; 8 central bases correspond to TRBD2. CDR3 loop: CASSQDGGAYNEQFF. The DNA sequence is given as TGTGCCAGCAGCCAAGACGGGGGGGCCTACAATGAGCAGTTCTTC.